A selection of T cell receptor beta chains follows, all from one sample in a study of cytomegalovirus exposure and HLA in healthy donors. This table comes from immunoSEQ multiplex PCR, and its TCRdb copy is limited to in-frame clones, with some not included. Altogether 95,000 to 150,000 clones are present, 15% being singletons, with the ten largest covering 1.5% to 2%. Sequences were obtained from PBMCs. The receptors here all came from a woman aged 18-29 years in good health and CMV-seronegative. The CDR3 runs from the conserved cysteine through the conserved F or W. The order of the fields is CDR3 length, V gene, J gene, clone size, D gene, CDR3 DNA, CDR3 protein. A D gene is named only where the DNA matches it firmly. Size is stated for part of the rows, as once, few or many counts, or as a class when the clone is expanded.

cdr3_length: 19; v_call: TRBV4-3; j_call: TRBJ1-5; clone_size: few; d_call: TRBD1; cdr3_nt: TGCGCCAGCAGCCAAGATTTAGGGACAGGGGATTATAGCAATCAGCCCCAGCATTTT; cdr3_aa: CASSQDLGTGDYSNQPQHF
cdr3_length: 16; v_call: TRBV5-6; j_call: TRBJ2-4; clone_size: few; d_call: -; cdr3_nt: TGTGCCAGCACCAGAGCAGGGGATATAGCCAAAAACATTCAGTACTTC; cdr3_aa: CASTRAGDIAKNIQYF
cdr3_length: 14; v_call: TRBV7-9; j_call: TRBJ2-1; clone_size: few; d_call: -; cdr3_nt: TGTGCCAGCAGCTCCTACCCGACCTACAATGAGCAGTTCTTC; cdr3_aa: CASSSYPTYNEQFF
cdr3_length: 16; v_call: TRBV9; j_call: TRBJ2-3; clone_size: few; d_call: TRBD2; cdr3_nt: TGTGCCAGCAGCGTAGGGGTAGCGGGATTTTCAGATACGCAGTATTTT; cdr3_aa: CASSVGVAGFSDTQYF
cdr3_length: 14; v_call: TRBV6-1; j_call: TRBJ1-1; clone_size: -; d_call: -; cdr3_nt: TGTGCCAGCAGTCAGTGGGGGGAGAACACTGAAGCTTTCTTT; cdr3_aa: CASSQWGENTEAFF
cdr3_length: 14; v_call: TRBV11-2; j_call: TRBJ2-3; clone_size: few; d_call: TRBD2; cdr3_nt: TGTGCCAGCAGCTCTCAGCGGGGTTCAGATACGCAGTATTTT; cdr3_aa: CASSSQRGSDTQYF
cdr3_length: 13; v_call: TRBV14; j_call: TRBJ2-2; clone_size: few; d_call: -; cdr3_nt: TGTGCCAGCAGCCAAAGGAGCACCGGGGAGCTGTTTTTT; cdr3_aa: CASSQRSTGELFF
cdr3_length: 14; v_call: TRBV29-1; j_call: TRBJ2-3; clone_size: -; d_call: -; cdr3_nt: TGCAGCGTTGGGGCCGCTCGCGACACAGATACGCAGTATTTT; cdr3_aa: CSVGAARDTDTQYF
cdr3_length: 14; v_call: TRBV14; j_call: TRBJ2-7; clone_size: once; d_call: -; cdr3_nt: TGTGCCAGCAGCCCAAGACTAGGTTCCTACGAGCAGTACTTC; cdr3_aa: CASSPRLGSYEQYF
cdr3_length: 15; v_call: TRBV5-1; j_call: TRBJ2-2; clone_size: -; d_call: -; cdr3_nt: TGCGCCAGCAGCTTGCGGGCCAGGGGAGCCGGGGAGCTGTTTTTT; cdr3_aa: CASSLRARGAGELFF
cdr3_length: 13; v_call: TRBV6-6; j_call: TRBJ1-1; clone_size: few; d_call: -; cdr3_nt: TGTGCCAGCAACATTAACAGGCCCTCTGAAGCTTTCTTT; cdr3_aa: CASNINRPSEAFF
cdr3_length: 12; v_call: TRBV28; j_call: TRBJ2-7; clone_size: -; d_call: -; cdr3_nt: TGTGCCAGCAGTCTAACTGTTGCGGGGCAGTACTTC; cdr3_aa: CASSLTVAGQYF
cdr3_length: 14; v_call: TRBV7-9; j_call: TRBJ2-7; clone_size: -; d_call: TRBD1; cdr3_nt: TGTGCCAGCAGCGCAGGGGGCCTTTCCTACGAGCAGTACTTC; cdr3_aa: CASSAGGLSYEQYF
cdr3_length: 13; v_call: TRBV30; j_call: TRBJ2-1; clone_size: few; d_call: TRBD2; cdr3_nt: TGTGCTCGAAGCGGGAGGGCCTACAATGAGCAGTTCTTC; cdr3_aa: CARSGRAYNEQFF
cdr3_length: 13; v_call: TRBV30; j_call: TRBJ2-7; clone_size: few; d_call: -; cdr3_nt: TGTGCCTCCCCTGGCGAGGAGAGGTACGAGCAGTACTTC; cdr3_aa: CASPGEERYEQYF
cdr3_length: 14; v_call: TRBV28; j_call: TRBJ2-4; clone_size: -; d_call: -; cdr3_nt: TGTGCCAGCAGTAAACAGGGAGCCAAAAACATTCAGTACTTC; cdr3_aa: CASSKQGAKNIQYF
cdr3_length: 14; v_call: TRBV5-1; j_call: TRBJ2-3; clone_size: -; d_call: TRBD2; cdr3_nt: TGCGCCAGCAGCTCCAGACTAGCGGGGGGGACGCAGTATTTT; cdr3_aa: CASSSRLAGGTQYF
cdr3_length: 13; v_call: TRBV5-1; j_call: TRBJ1-2; clone_size: few; d_call: -; cdr3_nt: TGCGCCAGCAGCTTGATGGGCGACTATGGCTACACCTTC; cdr3_aa: CASSLMGDYGYTF
cdr3_length: 13; v_call: TRBV19; j_call: TRBJ1-1; clone_size: -; d_call: -; cdr3_nt: TGTGCCAGTAGTCAGGGGATAATTGGTGAAGCTTTCTTT; cdr3_aa: CASSQGIIGEAFF
cdr3_length: 16; v_call: TRBV30; j_call: TRBJ1-5; clone_size: -; d_call: -; cdr3_nt: TGTGCCTGGAGTGTACCTGGGACACGGAACAATCAGCCCCAGCATTTT; cdr3_aa: CAWSVPGTRNNQPQHF
cdr3_length: 13; v_call: TRBV30; j_call: TRBJ1-1; clone_size: -; d_call: -; cdr3_nt: TGTGCCTGGACCAGAACAAGGAACACTGAAGCTTTCTTT; cdr3_aa: CAWTRTRNTEAFF
cdr3_length: 15; v_call: TRBV6-4; j_call: TRBJ2-2; clone_size: -; d_call: TRBD1; cdr3_nt: TGTGCCAGCAGTGAAACAACAGGGGACACCGGGGAGCTGTTTTTT; cdr3_aa: CASSETTGDTGELFF
cdr3_length: 12; v_call: TRBV27; j_call: TRBJ2-7; clone_size: once; d_call: TRBD1; cdr3_nt: TGTGCCAGCAGTTTTTCCCGGACAGGGAAATACTTC; cdr3_aa: CASSFSRTGKYF
cdr3_length: 15; v_call: TRBV28; j_call: TRBJ2-7; clone_size: few; d_call: -; cdr3_nt: TGTGCCAGCAGTTCTTGGAGGACTGAGACCTACGAGCAGTACTTC; cdr3_aa: CASSSWRTETYEQYF
cdr3_length: 14; v_call: TRBV5-1; j_call: TRBJ2-7; clone_size: -; d_call: -; cdr3_nt: TGCGCCAGCAGCCCTAGGCAGGGCAGCCACGAGCAGTACTTC; cdr3_aa: CASSPRQGSHEQYF
cdr3_length: 15; v_call: TRBV9; j_call: TRBJ1-1; clone_size: -; d_call: -; cdr3_nt: TGTGCCAGCAGCGCTAGGGAGGGAGGGAACACTGAAGCTTTCTTT; cdr3_aa: CASSAREGGNTEAFF
cdr3_length: 12; v_call: TRBV19; j_call: TRBJ1-2; clone_size: -; d_call: -; cdr3_nt: TGTGCCAGTAGTATGAGGTTGGATGGCTACACCTTC; cdr3_aa: CASSMRLDGYTF
cdr3_length: 14; v_call: TRBV7-9; j_call: TRBJ2-5; clone_size: -; d_call: -; cdr3_nt: TGTGCCAGCAGGTCCCACAGAAGGGGCGAGACCCAGTACTTC; cdr3_aa: CASRSHRRGETQYF
cdr3_length: 16; v_call: TRBV5-6; j_call: TRBJ1-3; clone_size: few; d_call: -; cdr3_nt: TGTGCCAGCAGCTCAGGGGCGAGGCACGCTGGAAACACCATATATTTT; cdr3_aa: CASSSGARHAGNTIYF
cdr3_length: 15; v_call: TRBV19; j_call: TRBJ2-7; clone_size: -; d_call: TRBD1; cdr3_nt: TGTGCCAGTAGTCCCCGTGACAGGGGGCGGAACGAGCAGTACTTC; cdr3_aa: CASSPRDRGRNEQYF